Following are 7 T cell receptor beta chains from one sample sequenced in a study of identical twins. TCRdb reanalysed the 5' RACE reads using MiXCR and keeps one entry per CDR3 protein. The repertoire consists of 200,000 or so distinct CDR3 sequences, with roughly 15% occurring once and the leading ten covering roughly two fifths. This sample also appeared in a second study, on T cells expressing NK-cell markers.

Material: CD8+ T cells sorted from blood. These receptors were obtained from a woman aged 18-29 years in good health.

The chain links TRBV12-3 or TRBV12-4 to TRBJ2-5; the match to TRBD2 covers 9 bases. Trimming removed 3 bases from V and 5 bases from J; junction bases left unmatched: 4. The CDR3 has 14 residues. The DNA for the CDR3 is TGTGCCAGCAGTTTTAGCGGGAGAGGGGAGACCCAGTACTTC. Translation gives CASSFSGRGETQYF.

This clonotype has just a few counts. The chain joins TRBV5-4 to TRBJ2-5; TRBD2 might be the D (5 bases). Germline V gives CDR1 SGHNT, CDR2 YYREEE (reference sequence). The CDR3 extends over 14 amino acids. The ends were cut back, 4 bases at V and 1 base at J, with 11 bases in the middle. The CDR3 DNA sequence: TGTGCCAGCAGCCCACTAGAACCCCAAGAGACCCAGTACTTC. Protein product: CASSPLEPQETQYF.

The J gene is TRBJ2-7, the V gene TRBV7-9; D might be TRBD1 (6 bases). Trimming took 2 bases from V and 2 from J, leaving 16 bases between them. CDR1 and CDR2 from the germline V gene are SEHNR and FQNEAQ (reference sequence). This CDR3 spans 16 amino acids. The CDR3 sequence: CASSLPTGRGAYEQYF. Written as DNA, the CDR3 is TGTGCCAGCAGCTTACCGACAGGTCGGGGAGCCTACGAGCAGTACTTC.

This clonotype was picked up many times. The chain carries TRBV15 and TRBJ2-1; D call uncertain. CDR3 length: 15 residues. The germline V gene has CDR1 LNHNV and CDR2 YYDKDF (reference sequence). The germline V and J ends were trimmed by 2 bases and 8 bases, with 16 bases remaining between them. CDR3: CATSRRSSTVDEQFF. CDR3 sequence (DNA): TGTGCCACCAGCAGAAGAAGCTCAACAGTAGATGAGCAGTTCTTC.

This clonotype showed up just a few times. The chain links TRBV6-1 to TRBJ1-2; 9 bases line up with TRBD1. V lost 6 bases, J lost 5 bases, and 7 bases stayed unmatched. CDR3 length: 14 residues. In germline, CDR1 is MNHNS, CDR2 SASEGT. CDR3 coding DNA: TGTGCCAGCAGCCCACAGGGGGCGGTTTATGGCTACACCTTC. It yields the protein CASSPQGAVYGYTF.

The J gene is TRBJ1-2, the V gene TRBV12-3 or TRBV12-4, with no clear D. The CDR3 length is 12 residues. CDR3 sequence: CASGQVGHGYTF. The DNA for the CDR3 is TGTGCTAGCGGGCAGGTCGGTCATGGCTACACCTTC.

The CDR3 DNA follows: TGTGCCAGTAGTATGTTAGGAGGGGCTCGGGGCAATGAGCAGTTCTTC. Translating gives CASSMLGGARGNEQFF. The chain joins TRBV19 to TRBJ2-1; D is possibly TRBD2 (6 bases). Per germline, CDR1 LNHDA and CDR2 SQIVND (reference sequence). V lost 3 bases, J lost 6 bases, and 18 bases lay in between. This CDR3 contains 16 residues.